The source of this T cell receptor beta chain is a study of blood T cell repertoires in COVID-19. The germline CDR1 and CDR2 sequences are SGHAT and FQDESV (reference sequence). Deletions cut 3 bases from V and 5 bases from J, with 13 bases between. This CDR3 is 15 amino acids long. TCRdb's copy holds only in-frame clones and misses some; the assay was immunoSEQ multiplex PCR. The repertoire includes over 100,000 clones, around 88% of them detected once, and about a tenth sits in the top ten. This sequence originates from a man in his forties or fifties with acute or convalescent COVID-19. Source material: peripheral blood. J is TRBJ2-2 and V is TRBV11-1; the D gene is possibly TRBD1 (5 bases). The CDR3 loop is CASSFQGARTGELFF. The CDR3, as DNA: TGTGCCAGCAGCTTTCAAGGGGCGCGTACCGGGGAGCTGTTTTTT.